This is a list of T cell receptor beta chains from one sample in a study of T cells in tumors after PD-1 blockade. Sequencing used immunoSEQ multiplex PCR; TCRdb keeps in-frame clones, though not all of them. The sample lists thousands of clones, around 70% occurring once. Sequences were derived from tumor tissue, sampled after anti-PD-1 treatment. Receptor source: a human donor with basal cell carcinoma. Both conserved end residues are part of each CDR3. D genes are given only for firm matches. Rows give clone size only sometimes, using once, few, many, or a class for an expanded clone.

d_call: TRBD2; v_call: TRBV6-5; clone_size: few; j_call: TRBJ2-7; cdr3_aa: CASSISGGAFYEQYF; cdr3_nt: TGTGCCAGCAGTATTAGCGGGGGGGCGTTTTACGAGCAGTACTTC
d_call: TRBD1; v_call: TRBV6-4; clone_size: -; j_call: TRBJ1-5; cdr3_aa: CASSQDREGGWPQHF; cdr3_nt: TGTGCCAGCAGCCAGGACAGGGAGGGGGGATGGCCCCAGCATTTT
d_call: TRBD2; v_call: TRBV27; clone_size: -; j_call: TRBJ2-1; cdr3_aa: CASSATSGGTNEQFF; cdr3_nt: TGTGCCAGCAGTGCGACTAGCGGGGGAACCAATGAGCAGTTCTTC
d_call: TRBD1; v_call: TRBV5-6; clone_size: large; j_call: TRBJ1-1; cdr3_aa: CASSFPTGDTEAFF; cdr3_nt: TGTGCCAGCAGCTTTCCAACAGGGGACACTGAAGCTTTCTTT
d_call: TRBD1; v_call: TRBV3-1/TRBV3-2; clone_size: -; j_call: TRBJ1-6; cdr3_aa: CASSSRQGPNSPLHF; cdr3_nt: TGTGCCAGCAGCTCTCGACAGGGGCCTAATTCACCCCTCCACTTT
d_call: TRBD1; v_call: TRBV4-2; clone_size: -; j_call: TRBJ1-2; cdr3_aa: CASSQAGGRDGYTF; cdr3_nt: TGTGCCAGCAGCCAAGCAGGGGGGCGGGATGGCTACACCTTC
d_call: TRBD1; v_call: TRBV7-2; clone_size: -; j_call: TRBJ2-4; cdr3_aa: CASSLALQGDIQYF; cdr3_nt: TGTGCCAGCAGCTTAGCGCTACAGGGGGACATTCAGTACTTC
d_call: TRBD1; v_call: TRBV5-1; clone_size: -; j_call: TRBJ1-2; cdr3_aa: CASSFDREGGYTF; cdr3_nt: TGCGCCAGCAGCTTCGACAGGGAGGGCGGCTACACCTTC
d_call: -; v_call: TRBV6-5; clone_size: large; j_call: TRBJ2-1; cdr3_aa: CASSYGPSFEQFF; cdr3_nt: TGTGCCAGCAGTTACGGACCTAGCTTTGAGCAGTTCTTC
d_call: -; v_call: TRBV5-6; clone_size: -; j_call: TRBJ1-6; cdr3_aa: CASSFLRTVKEYYNSPLHF; cdr3_nt: TGTGCCAGCAGCTTTTTACGGACGGTGAAGGAATACTATAATTCACCCCTCCACTTT
d_call: -; v_call: TRBV14; clone_size: once; j_call: TRBJ2-3; cdr3_aa: CASSQGGTLADTQYF; cdr3_nt: TGTGCCAGCAGCCAAGGGGGGACACTGGCAGATACGCAGTATTTT
d_call: TRBD1; v_call: TRBV5-1; clone_size: -; j_call: TRBJ1-2; cdr3_aa: CASSLVDGTGEANYGYTF; cdr3_nt: TGCGCCAGCAGCTTGGTAGACGGGACAGGCGAAGCTAACTATGGCTACACCTTC
d_call: TRBD1; v_call: TRBV4-1; clone_size: large; j_call: TRBJ2-7; cdr3_aa: CASSQDSGDRVPPYEQYF; cdr3_nt: TGCGCCAGCAGCCAAGATTCAGGGGACAGGGTGCCCCCCTACGAGCAGTACTTC
d_call: TRBD1; v_call: TRBV28; clone_size: -; j_call: TRBJ1-2; cdr3_aa: CASSLARGSYGYTF; cdr3_nt: TGTGCCAGCAGTTTAGCCAGGGGGTCCTATGGCTACACCTTC
d_call: TRBD1; v_call: TRBV5-1; clone_size: few; j_call: TRBJ1-5; cdr3_aa: CASSLQGGDQPQHF; cdr3_nt: TGCGCCAGCAGCTTGCAGGGGGGCGATCAGCCCCAGCATTTT
d_call: -; v_call: TRBV10-3; clone_size: few; j_call: TRBJ1-3; cdr3_aa: CAIEDSRSSGNTIYF; cdr3_nt: TGTGCCATCGAAGACAGCCGAAGCTCTGGAAACACCATATATTTT
d_call: TRBD1; v_call: TRBV4-2; clone_size: large; j_call: TRBJ2-7; cdr3_aa: CASSQEVTGTYEQYF; cdr3_nt: TGTGCCAGCAGCCAAGAGGTGACAGGGACCTACGAGCAGTACTTC
d_call: -; v_call: TRBV5-1; clone_size: large; j_call: TRBJ2-2; cdr3_aa: CASSLEVTTGELFF; cdr3_nt: TGCGCCAGCAGCTTGGAGGTGACGACCGGGGAGCTGTTTTTT
d_call: -; v_call: TRBV19; clone_size: large; j_call: TRBJ2-3; cdr3_aa: CASSYSGDTQYF; cdr3_nt: TGTGCCAGTAGTTACAGTGGAGATACGCAGTATTTT
d_call: -; v_call: TRBV12-3/TRBV12-4; clone_size: once; j_call: TRBJ2-7; cdr3_aa: CASSLTGYEQYF; cdr3_nt: TGTGCCAGCAGTCTCACAGGGTACGAGCAGTACTTC
d_call: -; v_call: TRBV10-3; clone_size: -; j_call: TRBJ2-3; cdr3_aa: CATLRADTQYF; cdr3_nt: TGTGCCACACTTCGGGCGGATACGCAGTATTTT
d_call: -; v_call: TRBV6-2/TRBV6-3; clone_size: -; j_call: TRBJ2-5; cdr3_aa: CASSSPSGKLETQYF; cdr3_nt: TGTGCCAGCAGTTCCCCTTCAGGGAAGTTGGAGACCCAGTACTTC
d_call: -; v_call: TRBV4-1; clone_size: -; j_call: TRBJ1-1; cdr3_aa: CASSQPRVTEAFF; cdr3_nt: TGCGCCAGCAGCCAACCCCGTGTCACTGAAGCTTTCTTT
d_call: -; v_call: TRBV12-5; clone_size: -; j_call: TRBJ2-1; cdr3_aa: CASGLTRDYNEQFF; cdr3_nt: TGTGCTAGTGGTTTGACCCGGGACTACAATGAGCAGTTCTTC
d_call: TRBD2; v_call: TRBV28; clone_size: -; j_call: TRBJ2-3; cdr3_aa: CATSGGVGDTQYF; cdr3_nt: TGTGCCACTAGCGGGGGGGTAGGAGATACGCAGTATTTT
d_call: -; v_call: TRBV4-1; clone_size: -; j_call: TRBJ1-4; cdr3_aa: CASSQEGGAEKLFF; cdr3_nt: TGCGCCAGCAGCCAAGAGGGCGGAGCCGAAAAACTGTTTTTT
d_call: TRBD1; v_call: TRBV5-4; clone_size: -; j_call: TRBJ2-4; cdr3_aa: CASSDRGLAKNIQYF; cdr3_nt: TGTGCCAGCAGCGACAGGGGGCTAGCCAAAAACATTCAGTACTTC
d_call: -; v_call: TRBV7-2; clone_size: -; j_call: TRBJ1-5; cdr3_aa: CASSFSPGLNQPQHF; cdr3_nt: TGTGCCAGCAGCTTCTCCCCAGGGCTCAATCAGCCCCAGCATTTT
d_call: -; v_call: TRBV6-5; clone_size: -; j_call: TRBJ1-2; cdr3_aa: CASSSREGPSGYTF; cdr3_nt: TGTGCCAGCAGCTCTAGGGAGGGCCCTAGTGGCTACACCTTC
d_call: -; v_call: TRBV5-5; clone_size: -; j_call: TRBJ2-3; cdr3_aa: CASSFWGDTQYF; cdr3_nt: TGTGCCAGCAGCTTCTGGGGGGATACGCAGTATTTT
d_call: -; v_call: TRBV3-1/TRBV3-2; clone_size: -; j_call: TRBJ1-2; cdr3_aa: CASSLHSDKTANYGYTF; cdr3_nt: TGTGCCAGCAGCCTCCACTCGGACAAGACCGCTAACTATGGCTACACCTTC
d_call: -; v_call: TRBV6-6; clone_size: -; j_call: TRBJ2-1; cdr3_aa: CASGSDEQFF; cdr3_nt: TGTGCCAGCGGCTCAGATGAGCAGTTCTTC
d_call: TRBD1; v_call: TRBV5-4; clone_size: -; j_call: TRBJ1-1; cdr3_aa: CASSDRVKTEAFF; cdr3_nt: TGTGCCAGCAGTGACAGGGTAAAGACTGAAGCTTTCTTT
d_call: -; v_call: TRBV24-1; clone_size: few; j_call: TRBJ1-4; cdr3_aa: CATSDSGGTRSNEKLFF; cdr3_nt: TGTGCCACCAGTGATTCCGGGGGGACCCGGAGTAACGAAAAACTGTTTTTT
d_call: -; v_call: TRBV2; clone_size: -; j_call: TRBJ2-7; cdr3_aa: CASSEWGPTYEQYF; cdr3_nt: TGTGCCAGCAGTGAATGGGGACCGACCTACGAGCAGTACTTC
d_call: -; v_call: TRBV24-1; clone_size: once; j_call: TRBJ2-1; cdr3_aa: CATSPQWTVQSSYNEQFF; cdr3_nt: TGTGCCACCAGTCCCCAATGGACAGTACAGAGCTCCTACAATGAGCAGTTCTTC
d_call: -; v_call: TRBV19; clone_size: -; j_call: TRBJ1-1; cdr3_aa: CASSWGRMNTEAFF; cdr3_nt: TGTGCCAGTAGCTGGGGAAGGATGAACACTGAAGCTTTCTTT
d_call: -; v_call: TRBV4-2; clone_size: -; j_call: TRBJ2-7; cdr3_aa: CASSQDPTGSYEQYF; cdr3_nt: TGTGCCAGCAGCCAAGATCCGACAGGCTCCTACGAGCAGTACTTC
d_call: TRBD2; v_call: TRBV6-5; clone_size: -; j_call: TRBJ2-5; cdr3_aa: CASVGAGGPGETQYF; cdr3_nt: TGTGCCAGCGTGGGAGCGGGGGGGCCGGGAGAGACCCAGTACTTC
d_call: TRBD1; v_call: TRBV5-1; clone_size: -; j_call: TRBJ2-1; cdr3_aa: CASNQQGSYEQFF; cdr3_nt: TGCGCCAGCAACCAACAGGGGTCTTATGAGCAGTTCTTC
d_call: -; v_call: TRBV3-1/TRBV3-2; clone_size: -; j_call: TRBJ2-7; cdr3_aa: CASSHRQFSYEQYF; cdr3_nt: TGTGCCAGCAGCCATCGACAGTTTTCCTACGAGCAGTACTTC
d_call: -; v_call: TRBV5-6; clone_size: -; j_call: TRBJ2-1; cdr3_aa: CASSLVRDGFNEQFF; cdr3_nt: TGTGCCAGCAGCTTGGTCAGGGACGGGTTCAATGAGCAGTTCTTC
d_call: TRBD2; v_call: TRBV27; clone_size: -; j_call: TRBJ2-3; cdr3_aa: CASSTSGGSTDTQYF; cdr3_nt: TGTGCCAGCAGTACTAGCGGGGGGAGCACAGATACGCAGTATTTT
d_call: -; v_call: TRBV5-1; clone_size: -; j_call: TRBJ1-1; cdr3_aa: CASSKQGMNTEAFF; cdr3_nt: TGCGCCAGCAGCAAACAGGGCATGAACACTGAAGCTTTCTTT
d_call: TRBD1; v_call: TRBV2; clone_size: -; j_call: TRBJ1-2; cdr3_aa: CASSSDRGQYGYTF; cdr3_nt: TGTGCCAGCAGTTCAGACAGGGGGCAGTATGGCTACACCTTC
d_call: -; v_call: TRBV5-1; clone_size: -; j_call: TRBJ1-1; cdr3_aa: CASSSTAGKAEAFF; cdr3_nt: TGCGCCAGCAGCTCCACGGCAGGGAAAGCTGAAGCTTTCTTT
d_call: TRBD1; v_call: TRBV5-6; clone_size: -; j_call: TRBJ1-2; cdr3_aa: CASSLDRSYGYTF; cdr3_nt: TGTGCCAGCAGCCTGGACAGGTCCTATGGCTACACCTTC
d_call: -; v_call: TRBV3-1/TRBV3-2; clone_size: few; j_call: TRBJ1-1; cdr3_aa: CASSHFKGGRGVLNTEAFF; cdr3_nt: TGTGCCAGCAGCCACTTCAAGGGGGGGCGTGGGGTCCTGAACACTGAAGCTTTCTTT
d_call: -; v_call: TRBV18; clone_size: -; j_call: TRBJ2-7; cdr3_aa: CASSPGGTGVHYEQYF; cdr3_nt: TGTGCCAGCTCACCGGGGGGGACAGGCGTTCACTACGAGCAGTACTTC
d_call: TRBD1; v_call: TRBV9; clone_size: medium-sized; j_call: TRBJ2-1; cdr3_aa: CASSVETGDWDEQFF; cdr3_nt: TGTGCCAGCAGCGTAGAAACAGGGGATTGGGATGAGCAGTTCTTC
d_call: -; v_call: TRBV30; clone_size: few; j_call: TRBJ1-5; cdr3_aa: CAWSVRTEYQPQHF; cdr3_nt: TGTGCCTGGAGTGTACGTACTGAGTATCAGCCCCAGCATTTT
d_call: -; v_call: TRBV27; clone_size: -; j_call: TRBJ1-2; cdr3_aa: CASSGSWTLANYGYTF; cdr3_nt: TGTGCCAGCAGTGGGAGTTGGACACTAGCTAACTATGGCTACACCTTC
d_call: -; v_call: TRBV10-3; clone_size: -; j_call: TRBJ1-2; cdr3_aa: CAISESNRGTNYGYTF; cdr3_nt: TGTGCCATCAGTGAGTCGAATCGGGGGACTAACTATGGCTACACCTTC
d_call: TRBD1; v_call: TRBV28; clone_size: -; j_call: TRBJ1-2; cdr3_aa: CASSATGAGGYTF; cdr3_nt: TGTGCCAGCAGTGCGACAGGGGCGGGGGGCTACACCTTC